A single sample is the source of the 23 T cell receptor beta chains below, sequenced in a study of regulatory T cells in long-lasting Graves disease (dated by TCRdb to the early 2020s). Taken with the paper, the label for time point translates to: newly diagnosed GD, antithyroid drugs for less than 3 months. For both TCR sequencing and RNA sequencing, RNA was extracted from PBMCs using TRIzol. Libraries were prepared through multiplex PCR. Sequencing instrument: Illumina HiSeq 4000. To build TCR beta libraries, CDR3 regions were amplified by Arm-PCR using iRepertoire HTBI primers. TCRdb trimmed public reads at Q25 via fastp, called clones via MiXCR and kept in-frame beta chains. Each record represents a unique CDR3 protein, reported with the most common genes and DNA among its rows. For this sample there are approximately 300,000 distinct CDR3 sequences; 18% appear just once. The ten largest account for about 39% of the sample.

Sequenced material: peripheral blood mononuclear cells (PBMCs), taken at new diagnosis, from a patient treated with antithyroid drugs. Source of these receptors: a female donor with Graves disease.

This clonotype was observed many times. CDR3 sequence reads: CASSPDRTSSYNEQFF. DNA for the CDR3: TGTGCCAGCAGCCCCGATCGGACTAGCTCCTACAATGAGCAGTTCTTC. The chain recombines TRBV12-3 or TRBV12-4 with TRBJ2-1; 7 bases align to TRBD2. The CDR3 runs 16 residues. J was trimmed by 0 bases and V by 6 bases; bases with no gene match: 8.

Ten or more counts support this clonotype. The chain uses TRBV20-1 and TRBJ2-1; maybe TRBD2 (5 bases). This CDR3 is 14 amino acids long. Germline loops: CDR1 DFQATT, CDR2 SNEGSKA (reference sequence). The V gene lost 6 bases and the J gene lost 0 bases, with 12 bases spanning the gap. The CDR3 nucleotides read TGCAGTGCAGAGGGAGCGAGCTCCTACAATGAGCAGTTCTTC. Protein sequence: CSAEGASSYNEQFF.

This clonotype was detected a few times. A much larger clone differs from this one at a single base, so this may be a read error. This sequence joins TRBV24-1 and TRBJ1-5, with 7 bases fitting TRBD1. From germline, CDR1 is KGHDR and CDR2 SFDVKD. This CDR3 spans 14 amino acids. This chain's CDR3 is CAASLSGTAQPQHF. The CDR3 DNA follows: TGTGCCGCCAGTTTATCCGGGACAGCACAGCCCCAGCATTTT.

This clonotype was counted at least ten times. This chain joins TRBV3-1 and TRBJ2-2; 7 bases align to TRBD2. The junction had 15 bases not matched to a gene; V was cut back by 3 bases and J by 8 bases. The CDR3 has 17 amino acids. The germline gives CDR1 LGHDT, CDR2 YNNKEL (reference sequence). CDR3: CASSHRGGSALTGELFF. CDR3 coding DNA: TGTGCCAGCAGCCATCGTGGCGGGAGTGCGTTAACTGGGGAGCTGTTTTTT.

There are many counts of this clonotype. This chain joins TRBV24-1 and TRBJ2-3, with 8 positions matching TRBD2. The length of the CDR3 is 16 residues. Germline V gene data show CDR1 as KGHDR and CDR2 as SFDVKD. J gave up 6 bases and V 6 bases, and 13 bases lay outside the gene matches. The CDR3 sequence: CATSTSAGDSSDTQYF. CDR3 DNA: TGTGCCACCAGTACCTCAGCGGGAGACTCCTCGGATACGCAGTATTTT.

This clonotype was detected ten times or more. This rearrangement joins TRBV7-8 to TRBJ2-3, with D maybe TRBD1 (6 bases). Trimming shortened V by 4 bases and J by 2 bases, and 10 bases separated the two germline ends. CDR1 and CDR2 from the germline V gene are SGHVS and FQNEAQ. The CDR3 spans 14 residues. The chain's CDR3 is CASSSDSYTDTQYF. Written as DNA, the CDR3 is TGTGCCAGCAGCTCGGACAGTTACACAGATACGCAGTATTTT.

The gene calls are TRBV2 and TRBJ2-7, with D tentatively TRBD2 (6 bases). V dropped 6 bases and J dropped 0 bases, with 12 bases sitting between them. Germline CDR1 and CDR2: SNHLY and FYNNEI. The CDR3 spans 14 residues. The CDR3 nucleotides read TGTGCCAGCAGGGCGGACGGGGGCTCCTACGAGCAGTACTTC. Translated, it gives CASRADGGSYEQYF.

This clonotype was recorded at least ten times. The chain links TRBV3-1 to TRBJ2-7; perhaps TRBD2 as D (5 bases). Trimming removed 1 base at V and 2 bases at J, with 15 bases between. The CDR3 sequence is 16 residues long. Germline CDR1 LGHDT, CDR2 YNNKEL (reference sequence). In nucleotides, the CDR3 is TGTGCCAGCAGCCAAGGTTGGGGAGACCGTCCCTACGAGCAGTACTTC. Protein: CASSQGWGDRPYEQYF.

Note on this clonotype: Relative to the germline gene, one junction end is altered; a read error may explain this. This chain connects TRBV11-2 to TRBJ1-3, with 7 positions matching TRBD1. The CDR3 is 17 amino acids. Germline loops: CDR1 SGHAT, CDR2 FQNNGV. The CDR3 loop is CASSQEQGSLSGNTIYF. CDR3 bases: TGCGCCAGCAGCCAAGAACAGGGGTCACTCTCTGGAAACACCATATATTTT. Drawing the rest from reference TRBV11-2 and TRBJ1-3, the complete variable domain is EAGVAQSPRYKIIEKRQSVAFWCNPISGHATLYWYQQILGQGPKLLIQFQNNGVVDDSQLPKDRFSAERLKGVDSTLKIQPAKLEDSAVYLCASSQEQGSLSGNTIYFGEGSWLTVV.

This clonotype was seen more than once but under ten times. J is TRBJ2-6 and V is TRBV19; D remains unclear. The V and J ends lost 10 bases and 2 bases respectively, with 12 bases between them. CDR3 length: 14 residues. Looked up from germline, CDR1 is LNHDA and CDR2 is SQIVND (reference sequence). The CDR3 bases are TGTGCCACCGAGGTTGTGGCTGGGGCCAACGTCCTGACTTTC. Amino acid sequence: CATEVVAGANVLTF.

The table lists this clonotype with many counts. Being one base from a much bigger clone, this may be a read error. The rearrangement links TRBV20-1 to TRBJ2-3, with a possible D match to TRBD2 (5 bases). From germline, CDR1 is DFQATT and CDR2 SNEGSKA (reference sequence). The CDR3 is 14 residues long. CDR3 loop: CSTRAGLAVDTQYF. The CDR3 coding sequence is TGCAGTACTAGAGCTGGTCTAGCCGTCGATACGCAGTATTTT.

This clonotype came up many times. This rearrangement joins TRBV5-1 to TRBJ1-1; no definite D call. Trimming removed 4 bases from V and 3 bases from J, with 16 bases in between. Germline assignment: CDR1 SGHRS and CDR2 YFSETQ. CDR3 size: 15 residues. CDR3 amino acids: CASSPGGVSYTEAFF. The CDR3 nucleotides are TGCGCCAGCAGCCCGGGCGGAGTGAGTTACACTGAAGCTTTCTTT.

The CDR3, as DNA: TGTGCCAGTAGTCCACAGGGTCAAATTGGCTACACCTTC. As protein: CASSPQGQIGYTF. This rearrangement joins TRBV19 to TRBJ1-2; TRBD1 is a possible D gene (6 bases). V was trimmed by 5 bases and J by 7 bases, leaving 14 bases between them. This CDR3 is 13 amino acids long. In germline, CDR1 is LNHDA, CDR2 SQIVND (reference sequence).

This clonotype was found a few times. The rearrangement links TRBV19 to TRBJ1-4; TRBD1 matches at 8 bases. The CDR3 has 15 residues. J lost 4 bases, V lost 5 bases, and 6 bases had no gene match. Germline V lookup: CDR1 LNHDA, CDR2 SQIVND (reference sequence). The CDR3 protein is CASSPRDRHNEKLFF. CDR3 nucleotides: TGTGCCAGTAGTCCCCGGGACAGGCATAATGAAAAACTGTTTTTT.

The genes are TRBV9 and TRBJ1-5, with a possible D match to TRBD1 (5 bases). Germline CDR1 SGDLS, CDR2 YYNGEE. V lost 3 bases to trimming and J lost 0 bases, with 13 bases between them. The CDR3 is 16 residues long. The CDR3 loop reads CASSASDSSSNQPQHF. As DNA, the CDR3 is TGTGCCAGCAGCGCCAGCGACAGTTCTAGCAATCAGCCCCAGCATTTT.

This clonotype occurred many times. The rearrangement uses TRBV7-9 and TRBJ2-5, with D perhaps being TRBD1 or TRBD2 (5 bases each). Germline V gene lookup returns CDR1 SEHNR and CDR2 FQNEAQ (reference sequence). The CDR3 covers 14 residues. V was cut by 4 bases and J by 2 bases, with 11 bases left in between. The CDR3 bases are TGTGCCAGCAGCTCCCGAGGGGTACAAGAGACCCAGTACTTC. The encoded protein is CASSSRGVQETQYF.

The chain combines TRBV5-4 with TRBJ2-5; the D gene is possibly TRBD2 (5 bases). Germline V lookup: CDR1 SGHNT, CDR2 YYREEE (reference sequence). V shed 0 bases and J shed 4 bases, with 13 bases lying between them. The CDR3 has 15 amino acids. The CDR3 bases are TGTGCCAGCAGCTTGGGAGGGAAGGTCGGAGAGACCCAGTACTTC. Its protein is CASSLGGKVGETQYF.

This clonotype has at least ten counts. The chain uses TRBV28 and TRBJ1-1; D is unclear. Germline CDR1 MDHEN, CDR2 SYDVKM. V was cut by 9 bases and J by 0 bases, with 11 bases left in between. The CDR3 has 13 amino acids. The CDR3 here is CASRITVNTEAFF. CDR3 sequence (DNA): TGTGCCAGTAGGATAACAGTGAACACTGAAGCTTTCTTT.

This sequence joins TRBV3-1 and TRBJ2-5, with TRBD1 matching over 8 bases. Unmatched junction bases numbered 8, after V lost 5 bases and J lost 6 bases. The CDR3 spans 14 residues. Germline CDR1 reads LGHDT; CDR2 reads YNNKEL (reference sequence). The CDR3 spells CASSFRTGTQTQYF. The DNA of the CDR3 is TGTGCCAGCAGCTTCCGGACAGGGACACAGACCCAGTACTTC.

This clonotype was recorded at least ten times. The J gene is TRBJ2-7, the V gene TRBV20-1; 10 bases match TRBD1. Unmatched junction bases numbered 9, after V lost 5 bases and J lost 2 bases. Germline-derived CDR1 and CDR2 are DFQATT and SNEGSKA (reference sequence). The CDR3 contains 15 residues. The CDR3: CSASPGQGTTYEQYF. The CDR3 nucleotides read TGCAGTGCTTCCCCGGGACAGGGGACCACCTACGAGCAGTACTTC.

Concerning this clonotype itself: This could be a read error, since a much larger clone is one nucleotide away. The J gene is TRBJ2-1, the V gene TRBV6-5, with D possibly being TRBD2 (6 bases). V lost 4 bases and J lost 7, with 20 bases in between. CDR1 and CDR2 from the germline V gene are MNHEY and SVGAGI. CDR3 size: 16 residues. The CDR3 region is CASSWGVPGRGNEQFF. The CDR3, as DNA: TGTGCCAGCAGTTGGGGAGTCCCGGGACGGGGGAATGAGCAGTTCTTC.

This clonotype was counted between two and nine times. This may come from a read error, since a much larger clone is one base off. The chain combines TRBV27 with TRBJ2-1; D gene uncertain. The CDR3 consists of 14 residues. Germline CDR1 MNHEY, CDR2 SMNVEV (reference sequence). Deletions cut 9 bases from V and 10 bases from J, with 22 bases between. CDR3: CARARQARTTEQFF. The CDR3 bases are TGTGCCAGGGCCCGGCAGGCTAGAACAACCGAGCAGTTCTTC.

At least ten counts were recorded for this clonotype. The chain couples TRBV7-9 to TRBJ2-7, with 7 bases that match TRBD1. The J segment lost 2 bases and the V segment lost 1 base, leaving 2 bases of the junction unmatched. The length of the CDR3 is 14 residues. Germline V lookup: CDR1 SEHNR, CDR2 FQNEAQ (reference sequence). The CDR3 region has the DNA TGTGCCAGCAGCTTAGTAACAGGGGCCTACGAGCAGTACTTC. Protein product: CASSLVTGAYEQYF.